This paragraph reports one T cell receptor (beta chain). The antigen remains unidentified. Data came from immunoSEQ multiplex PCR; TCRdb stores just in-frame clones and leaves some out. The top ten clones hold more than 50% of a sample with about 22,000 clones, roughly 86% of them seen once. This entry comes from a study of OX40 agonist ivuxolimab in advanced cancers. Across the whole study: Ivuxolimab is an agonistic anti-OX40 (CD134) antibody, and patients were treated with it. Overall study findings and caveats: Some of the nonresponding patients also showed low levels of normalized T-cell clonal expansion. Both CD4+ and CD8+ T cell populations in blood had undergone clonal expansion by week 6 at 0.1 to 3.0 mg/kg. The average count of expanded clones was higher among CD8+ T cells than among CD4+.

Germline CDR1 is SGHTA and CDR2 is FQGNSA. The CDR3 is 12 residues long. V gave up 3 bases and J gave up 3 bases, with 6 bases separating them. This clonotype was sampled from an adult with an advanced solid tumor such as melanoma, head and neck, liver or kidney cancer. The chain recombines TRBV7-2 with TRBJ2-7, with D hard to call. The starting material was CD4+ or CD8+ T cells sorted from blood, obtained in a trial of the OX40 agonist ivuxolimab. CDR3 nucleotides: TGTGCCAGCAGCTTCAACTACTACGAGCAGTACTTC. The encoded protein is CASSFNYYEQYF.